This T cell receptor (beta chain) came from a study of T cell responses to AZD1222 COVID-19 vaccine. Whole-study results and caveats: Seropositive status at baseline applied to only six AZD1222 recipients. The breadth and depth of Spike-specific TCRs increased once two AZD1222 doses had been given.

Clones were read by immunoSEQ multiplex PCR, and TCRdb kept only the in-frame ones, dropping some. The profile covers about 120,000 clones, with 90% appearing a single time and about 4.3% taken by the ten largest. Notes on this clone: Its cognate antigen is unknown.

This CDR3 comprises 14 residues. V lost 7 bases to trimming and J lost 7 bases; unmatched junction nucleotides: 13. CDR1 GTSNPN and CDR2 SVGIG come from the germline V gene (reference sequence). The clonotype originates from an adult in good health. Sequencing used peripheral blood, obtained on day 0 of MenACWY control vaccination. The chain combines TRBV30 with TRBJ1-2, with 9 bases aligning to TRBD1. For the CDR3, the DNA is TGTGCCTCCAAAGGAACAGGGGGCGTTACTGGCTACACCTTC. Its protein product is CASKGTGGVTGYTF.